This T cell receptor beta chain came from a study of T cells in Graves' hyperthyroidism and ophthalmopathy. The CDR3 spans 13 residues. CDR1 is SGHTA and CDR2 is FQGNSA in the germline V gene. V was clipped by 5 bases and J by 8 bases; unmatched bases: 4. Template material for amplifying TCR beta CDR3 regions consisted of RNA transcripts. When the TCR CDR3 underwent first-round RT-PCR, the HTBI primer set was used. TCRdb reanalysed the multiplex PCR reads using MiXCR and keeps one entry per CDR3 protein. The data show hundreds of thousands of distinct CDR3 sequences, 15% to 19% seen once. Graves' hyperthyroidism without ophthalmopathy progression within 18 months was termed stable. This clonotype has at least ten counts.

This TCR was recovered from a woman in her late teens or twenties with Graves' hyperthyroidism. V gene TRBV7-2 combines with J gene TRBJ1-4; 8 positions agree with TRBD1. Material for sequencing was blood. CDR3 DNA sequence: TGTGCCAGCAGCGCAGGGGGCCGGGAAAAACTGTTTTTT. Encoded protein: CASSAGGREKLFF.